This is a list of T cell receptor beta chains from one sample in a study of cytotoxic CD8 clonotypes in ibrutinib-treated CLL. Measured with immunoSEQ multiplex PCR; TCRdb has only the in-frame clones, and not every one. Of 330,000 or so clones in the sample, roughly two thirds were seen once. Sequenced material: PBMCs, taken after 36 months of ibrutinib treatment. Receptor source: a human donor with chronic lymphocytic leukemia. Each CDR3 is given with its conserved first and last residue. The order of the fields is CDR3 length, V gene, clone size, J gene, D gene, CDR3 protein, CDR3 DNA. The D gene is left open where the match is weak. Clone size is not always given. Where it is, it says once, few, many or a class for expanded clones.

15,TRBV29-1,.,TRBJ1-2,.,CSVEGNRASNYGYTF,TGCAGCGTTGAAGGAAACAGGGCTTCTAACTATGGCTACACCTTC
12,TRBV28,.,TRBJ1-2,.,CASTRGADGYTF,TGTGCCAGCACAAGGGGGGCGGATGGCTACACCTTC
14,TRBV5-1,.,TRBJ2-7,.,CASSLVSGMGEQYF,TGCGCCAGCAGCTTGGTGTCAGGGATGGGTGAGCAGTACTTC
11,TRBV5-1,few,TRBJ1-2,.,CASIGDYGYTF,TGCGCCAGCATAGGCGACTATGGCTACACCTTC
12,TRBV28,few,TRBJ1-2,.,CASTQTNYGYTF,TGTGCCAGCACCCAAACTAACTATGGCTACACCTTC
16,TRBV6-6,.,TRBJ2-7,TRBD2,CASSLLTSGSSYEQYF,TGTGCCAGCAGTCTACTAACTAGCGGGAGCTCCTACGAGCAGTACTTC
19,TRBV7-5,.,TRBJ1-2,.,CVRSLPPSDRGLSNYGYTF,TGTGTCAGAAGCTTACCCCCCTCGGACAGGGGGCTTTCTAACTATGGCTACACCTTC
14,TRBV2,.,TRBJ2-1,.,CASRARTGGDEQFF,TGTGCCAGCAGGGCTAGAACCGGGGGTGATGAGCAGTTCTTC
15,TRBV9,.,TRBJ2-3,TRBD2,CASSVGLAGKDTQYF,TGTGCCAGCAGCGTAGGGTTAGCGGGGAAAGATACGCAGTATTTT
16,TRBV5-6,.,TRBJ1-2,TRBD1,CASRGDRGRLSYGYTF,TGTGCCAGCAGAGGGGACAGGGGGCGTTTGAGCTATGGCTACACCTTC
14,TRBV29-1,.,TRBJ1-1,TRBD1,CSVTHSTGGTEAFF,TGCAGCGTCACCCACTCGACAGGGGGCACTGAAGCTTTCTTT
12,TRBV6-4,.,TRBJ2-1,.,CASSDGRSEQFF,TGTGCCAGCAGTGACGGGCGGTCTGAGCAGTTCTTC
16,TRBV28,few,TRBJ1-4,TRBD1,CASSRGRDRAGEKLFF,TGTGCCAGCAGTCGTGGTCGAGACAGGGCGGGTGAAAAACTGTTTTTT
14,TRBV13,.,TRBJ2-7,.,CASSPGRATYEQYF,TGTGCCAGCAGCCCGGGACGGGCTACCTACGAGCAGTACTTC
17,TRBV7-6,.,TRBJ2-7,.,CASSLAEGVYYPNEQYF,TGTGCCAGCAGCTTAGCGGAAGGGGTCTACTACCCTAACGAGCAGTACTTC
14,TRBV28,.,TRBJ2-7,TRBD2,CASRTSGGPYEQYF,TGTGCCAGCAGGACTAGCGGGGGCCCCTACGAGCAGTACTTC
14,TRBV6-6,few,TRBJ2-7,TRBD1,CASSPPGQRYEQYF,TGTGCCAGCAGTCCCCCGGGACAGCGGTACGAGCAGTACTTC
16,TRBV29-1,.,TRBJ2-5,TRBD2,CSVVGRGDPPQETQYF,TGCAGCGTTGTAGGGAGGGGCGACCCACCTCAAGAGACCCAGTACTTC
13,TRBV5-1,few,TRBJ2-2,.,CASSLKGSGELFF,TGCGCCAGCAGCTTGAAGGGATCCGGGGAGCTGTTTTTT
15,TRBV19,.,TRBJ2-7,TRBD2,CASSSAGGSVYEQYF,TGTGCCAGTAGTTCAGCGGGGGGCTCGGTCTACGAGCAGTACTTC
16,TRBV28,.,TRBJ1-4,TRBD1,CASTSPRTGDHEKLFF,TGTGCCAGCACCTCTCCCCGGACAGGGGACCATGAAAAACTGTTTTTT
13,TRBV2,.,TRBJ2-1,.,CASTAYNYNEQFF,TGTGCCAGCACCGCCTACAACTACAATGAGCAGTTCTTC
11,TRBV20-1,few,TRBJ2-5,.,CSASDQETQYF,TGCAGTGCTAGCGACCAAGAGACCCAGTACTTC
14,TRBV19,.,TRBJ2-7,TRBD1,CASSITGGGYEQYF,TGTGCCAGTAGTATAACAGGGGGCGGCTACGAGCAGTACTTC
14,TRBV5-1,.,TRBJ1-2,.,CASSLEGGAVSYTF,TGCGCCAGCAGCTTGGAGGGTGGGGCCGTGAGCTACACCTTC
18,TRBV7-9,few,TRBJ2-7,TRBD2,CASSFGASGRTFLYEQYF,TGTGCCAGCAGCTTTGGAGCTAGCGGGAGGACCTTCCTCTACGAGCAGTACTTC
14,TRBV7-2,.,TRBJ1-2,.,CASSLGKGKYGYTF,TGTGCCAGCAGCTTAGGGAAGGGAAAGTATGGCTACACCTTC
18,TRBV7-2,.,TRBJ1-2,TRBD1,CASSPRGPGTGAFYGYTF,TGTGCCAGCAGCCCCCGAGGGCCCGGGACAGGGGCTTTCTATGGCTACACCTTC
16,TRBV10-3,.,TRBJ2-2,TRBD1,CAISAGDRVNTGELFF,TGTGCCATCAGTGCGGGGGACAGGGTAAACACCGGGGAGCTGTTTTTT
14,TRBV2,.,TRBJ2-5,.,CASTPGTFQETQYF,TGTGCCAGCACCCCCGGGACGTTCCAAGAGACCCAGTACTTC
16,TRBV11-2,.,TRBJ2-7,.,CASSLFSQVGIYEQYF,TGTGCCAGCAGCTTATTTTCCCAGGTGGGGATCTACGAGCAGTACTTC
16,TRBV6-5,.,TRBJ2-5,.,CASSYSIARIQETQYF,TGTGCCAGCAGTTACTCGATTGCAAGGATCCAAGAGACCCAGTACTTC
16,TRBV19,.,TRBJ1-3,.,CASSAEQSHSGNTIYF,TGTGCCAGTAGTGCCGAACAGAGCCACTCTGGAAACACCATATATTTT
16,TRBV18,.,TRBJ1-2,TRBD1,CASSHPAGQGGYGYTF,TGTGCCAGCTCACACCCAGCCGGACAGGGAGGCTATGGCTACACCTTC
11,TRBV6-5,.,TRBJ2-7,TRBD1,CASRDGQGLYF,TGTGCCAGCAGGGACGGACAGGGGTTGTACTTC
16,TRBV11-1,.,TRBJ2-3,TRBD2,CASSFGSGSLIDTQYF,TGTGCCAGCAGCTTCGGTAGCGGGAGTCTGATAGATACGCAGTATTTT
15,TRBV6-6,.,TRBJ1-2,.,CASSYVVTYLLGYTF,TGTGCCAGCAGTTATGTGGTCACCTACCTTTTGGGCTACACCTTC
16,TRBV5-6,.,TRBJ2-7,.,CASSKLGPGLSYEQYF,TGTGCCAGCAGCAAGTTGGGACCCGGGCTGTCCTACGAGCAGTACTTC
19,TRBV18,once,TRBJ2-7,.,CASSPPKSLGGLSLYEQYF,TGTGCCAGCTCACCGCCCAAGAGTCTTGGGGGGCTTTCCCTCTACGAGCAGTACTTC
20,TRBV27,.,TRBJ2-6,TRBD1,CASSETGFHLESSGANVLTF,TGTGCCAGCAGTGAGACAGGGTTCCACTTGGAAAGCTCTGGGGCCAACGTCCTGACTTTC
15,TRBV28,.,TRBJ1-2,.,CASSLLGGSNYGYTF,TGTGCCAGCAGTTTGTTGGGGGGCTCTAACTATGGCTACACCTTC
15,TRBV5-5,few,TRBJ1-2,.,CASSPLVSTYYGYTF,TGTGCCAGCAGCCCACTTGTGAGCACCTACTATGGCTACACCTTC
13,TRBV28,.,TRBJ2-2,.,CASTHSRKRELFF,TGTGCCAGCACACATAGCCGGAAGAGGGAGCTGTTTTTT
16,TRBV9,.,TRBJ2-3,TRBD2,CASSGGLAGTENTQYF,TGTGCCAGCAGCGGGGGACTAGCCGGCACAGAAAATACGCAGTATTTT
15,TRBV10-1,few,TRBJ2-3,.,CASSESPVRRDTQYF,TGCGCCAGCAGTGAGTCTCCGGTGCGCCGGGATACGCAGTATTTT
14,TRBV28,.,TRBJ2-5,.,CASSSSGTEETQYF,TGTGCCAGCAGTTCCTCCGGGACGGAAGAGACCCAGTACTTC
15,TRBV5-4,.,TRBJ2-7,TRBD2,CASSLEGGRWYEQYF,TGTGCCAGCAGCTTGGAGGGCGGGAGGTGGTACGAGCAGTACTTC
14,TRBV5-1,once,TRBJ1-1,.,CASSLIQLNTEAFF,TGCGCCAGCAGCTTGATACAGCTTAACACTGAAGCTTTCTTT
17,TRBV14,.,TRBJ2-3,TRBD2,CASSKWASGATTDTQYF,TGTGCCAGCAGCAAATGGGCTAGCGGGGCGACCACAGATACGCAGTATTTT
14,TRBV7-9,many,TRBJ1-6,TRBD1,CASSHRGGYSPLHF,TGTGCCAGCAGCCACAGGGGTGGGTATTCACCCCTCCACTTT
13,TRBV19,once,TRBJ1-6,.,CASSIERNSPLHF,TGTGCCAGTAGTATAGAAAGAAATTCACCCCTCCACTTT
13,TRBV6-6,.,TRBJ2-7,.,CASSYTRNYEQYF,TGTGCCAGCAGTTACACCAGAAACTACGAGCAGTACTTC